A single sample gave rise to the 28 T cell receptor beta chains below, sequenced in a study of beta chain features in type 1 diabetes. The entirety of the isolated RNA underwent reverse transcription, so expressed TCRB transcripts were sequenced. TCRdb's table, derived via immunoSEQ multiplex PCR, lists solely in-frame clones and lacks some. The table records about 620,000 clones, around 15% of them present only once. Sequencing input: naive CD4+ T cells from blood. All receptors derive from a man between 18 and 35 years old in good health.

This clone turned up a few times. V and J are TRBV19 and TRBJ2-7; D perhaps matches TRBD2 (6 bases). This CDR3 spans 14 amino acids. V was pared by 7 bases and J by 1 base, with 14 bases between. Germline CDR1 and CDR2: LNHDA and SQIVND (reference sequence). The CDR3 DNA follows: TGTGCCAGTACCGGGACGGGGACTTCCTACGAGCAGTACTTC. Residues: CASTGTGTSYEQYF.

The chain uses TRBV7-7 and TRBJ2-3; TRBD2 matches 14 bases. This CDR3 region has 18 residues. V lost 6 bases to trimming and J lost 1 base; unmatched junction nucleotides: 9. Germline CDR1 SSHAT, CDR2 FNYEAQ (reference sequence). The CDR3, as DNA: TGTGCCAGCAGTTCCGGGACTAGCGGGAGATGGGGCACAGATACGCAGTATTTT. Amino acid sequence: CASSSGTSGRWGTDTQYF.

In its sample, this clone was seen a few times. The rearrangement uses TRBV18 and TRBJ2-6, with D possibly being TRBD2 (6 bases). Trimming removed 0 bases from V and 2 bases from J, with 17 bases in between. This CDR3 is built from 19 residues. CDR1 and CDR2 from the germline V gene are KGHSH and LQKENI. The CDR3 loop reads CASSPPVGGTGAGANVLTF. The CDR3 coding sequence is TGTGCCAGCTCACCACCCGTCGGCGGGACGGGAGCTGGGGCCAACGTCCTGACTTTC.

Here the CDR3 reads CASSLGDRRSGANVLTF. The CDR3 region has the DNA TGTGCCAGCAGTTTAGGGGACCGTCGCTCTGGGGCCAACGTCCTGACTTTC. The V gene is TRBV28, the J gene TRBJ2-6; D could derive from TRBD1 or TRBD2 (5 bases each). V gave up 2 bases and J gave up 0 bases, with 11 bases separating them. Germline V gene lookup returns CDR1 MDHEN and CDR2 SYDVKM. This CDR3 is 17 amino acids long.

The chain recombines TRBV10-3 with TRBJ1-2; perhaps TRBD1 as D (5 bases). Germline CDR1 ENHRY, CDR2 SYGVKD. V lost 0 bases and J 8 bases, leaving 10 bases between the germline ends. The CDR3 runs to 13 residues. CDR3 loop: CAISESRGEGYTF. The CDR3, as DNA: TGTGCCATCAGTGAGTCGAGAGGGGAGGGCTACACCTTC.

This clone was seen a handful of times. V is TRBV6-5 and J is TRBJ2-1, with 9 nucleotides matching TRBD1. Germline V gene sequence: CDR1 MNHEY, CDR2 SVGAGI. J gave up 4 bases and V 6 bases, and 4 bases lay outside the gene matches. The CDR3 sequence is 14 residues long. CDR3 in DNA: TGTGCCAGCAGCAGGACAGGGGTGTACAATGAGCAGTTCTTC. Its protein is CASSRTGVYNEQFF.

The chain employs TRBV18 and TRBJ2-3; possible D gene TRBD2, 6 bases. The CDR3 has 18 amino acids. Germline V gene sequence: CDR1 KGHSH, CDR2 LQKENI. Trimming took 3 bases from V and 2 from J, leaving 21 bases between them. CDR3 nucleotides: TGTGCCAGCTCACCCCAGGGAGGAGGAGTCCCTATCACAGATACGCAGTATTTT. Translated: CASSPQGGGVPITDTQYF.

This clone was counted between two and nine times. V usage is TRBV27 and J usage is TRBJ2-1, with D maybe TRBD1 (6 bases). CDR3 length: 14 residues. V lost 5 bases and J 10 bases, leaving 18 bases between the germline ends. CDR1 and CDR2 (germline): MNHEY, SMNVEV (reference sequence). The CDR3 is CASSLGRGYLEQFF. In DNA form, the CDR3 reads TGTGCCAGCAGTCTGGGCAGGGGTTATTTGGAGCAGTTCTTC.

This clone has just a few counts. The chain recombines TRBV4-2 with TRBJ2-6, with 12 bases lining up with TRBD1. Germline CDR1 LGHNA, CDR2 YNFKEQ. This CDR3 spans 17 amino acids. Trimming cost V 5 bases and J 3 bases; bases outside gene matches: 5. The CDR3 bases are TGTGCCAGCAGCGGGACAGGGGGCGCTTATGGGGCCAACGTCCTGACTTTC. Protein sequence: CASSGTGGAYGANVLTF.

This rearrangement joins TRBV7-9 to TRBJ2-2; TRBD1 might be the D (8 bases). Per the germline V gene, CDR1 is SEHNR and CDR2 is FQNEAQ (reference sequence). This CDR3 is built from 15 residues. V dropped 5 bases and J dropped 6 bases, with 16 bases sitting between them. DNA for the CDR3: TGTGCCAGCAGCCCAAGGACAGGGAGGGCCGGGGAGCTGTTTTTT. Translated, it gives CASSPRTGRAGELFF.

V usage is TRBV4-2 and J usage is TRBJ2-7, with D possibly being TRBD2 (6 bases). CDR1 and CDR2 from the germline V gene are LGHNA and YNFKEQ. This CDR3 spans 16 amino acids. V was pared by 4 bases and J by 0 bases, with 16 bases between. The CDR3 DNA reads as TGTGCCAGCAGCCGCCAGACAGCGGGTCTCTCCTACGAGCAGTACTTC. This sequence encodes CASSRQTAGLSYEQYF.

The chain is built from TRBV5-1 and TRBJ2-7; 7 bases map to TRBD2. V was pared by 4 bases and J by 3 bases, with 4 bases of the junction left unmatched. CDR3 length: 13 residues. Looked up from germline, CDR1 is SGHRS and CDR2 is YFSETQ. In DNA, the CDR3 is TGCGCCAGCAGCGATACGGGGGGCTACGAGCAGTACTTC. The encoded protein is CASSDTGGYEQYF. Supplemented by reference TRBV5-1 and TRBJ2-7, the full variable domain reads KAGVTQTPRYLIKTRGQQVTLSCSPISGHRSVSWYQQTPGQGLQFLFEYFSETQRNKGNFPGRFSGRQFSNSRSEMNVSTLELGDSALYLCASSDTGGYEQYFGPGTRLTVT.

This chain uses TRBV28 with TRBJ2-7; TRBD2 agrees at 12 bases. Germline CDR1 reads MDHEN; CDR2 reads SYDVKM. This CDR3 has 13 residues. V trimming: 11 bases; J trimming: 4 bases; junction bases outside the gene matches: 6. The CDR3 here is CAGGLAGTYEQYF. DNA for the CDR3: TGTGCCGGAGGACTAGCGGGAACGTACGAGCAGTACTTC.

V usage is TRBV14 and J usage is TRBJ1-6; the D is unclear. V was cut by 1 base and J by 8 bases, with 3 bases left in between. This CDR3 spans 12 amino acids. CDR1 and CDR2 from the germline V gene are SGHDN and FVKESK. CDR3 in DNA: TGTGCCAGCAGCCAAGTTCATTCACCCCTCCACTTT. Residues: CASSQVHSPLHF. Based on the CDR3 plus reference TRBV14 and TRBJ1-6, the full variable domain is EAGVTQFPSHSVIEKGQTVTLRCDPISGHDNLYWYRRVMGKEIKFLLHFVKESKQDESGMPNNRFLAERTGGTYSTLKVQPAELEDSGVYFCASSQVHSPLHFGNGTRLTVT.

The V gene is TRBV18, the J gene TRBJ2-4; TRBD1 matches 10 bases. Trimming cost V 5 bases and J 4 bases; bases outside gene matches: 2. Germline V CDR1 and CDR2: KGHSH, LQKENI. This CDR3 spans 14 amino acids. CDR3 residues: CASSGDRGKNIQYF. DNA of the CDR3: TGTGCCAGCTCAGGGGACAGGGGAAAAAACATTCAGTACTTC.

This clone was seen only a few times. The same CDR3 arises from other DNA sequences in this sample as well. The J gene is TRBJ2-7, the V gene TRBV29-1, with 11 bases aligning to TRBD1. This CDR3 comprises 13 residues. V lost 3 bases to trimming and J lost 3 bases; unmatched junction nucleotides: 1. Germline CDR1 and CDR2: SQVTM and ANQGSEA. CDR3 coding DNA: TGCAGCGTTGAGGGGACAGGGGGCTACGAGCAGTACTTC. Translating it yields CSVEGTGGYEQYF.

CDR3 residues: CASESYGYTF. The CDR3, as DNA: TGTGCTTCAGAGAGCTATGGCTACACCTTC. This chain uses TRBV28 with TRBJ1-2; no clear D gene. Germline loops: CDR1 MDHEN, CDR2 SYDVKM. The CDR3 covers 10 residues.

J is TRBJ2-7 and V is TRBV27, with a tentative D call TRBD1 (7 bases). Trimming removed 5 bases from V and 6 bases from J, with 17 bases in between. The CDR3 runs 14 residues. Looked up from germline, CDR1 is MNHEY and CDR2 is SMNVEV (reference sequence). The CDR3 loop is CASSIGGGLSEQYF. The DNA for the CDR3 is TGTGCCAGCAGTATCGGAGGGGGCCTCAGCGAGCAGTACTTC.

The V call is TRBV7-9, the J call TRBJ2-3; D gene unclear. V lost 5 bases, J lost 2 bases, and 14 bases lay in between. Germline CDR1 reads SEHNR; CDR2 reads FQNEAQ (reference sequence). CDR3 length equals 15 residues. The chain's CDR3 is CASSRSERYTDTQYF. For the CDR3, the DNA is TGTGCCAGCAGCCGAAGTGAGCGATACACAGATACGCAGTATTTT.

This clone was observed a handful of times. The genes are TRBV7-6 and TRBJ2-1, with a possible D match to TRBD2 (6 bases). Deletions cut 5 bases from V and 4 bases from J, with 12 bases between. This CDR3 has 14 residues. Germline CDR1 is SGHVS and CDR2 is FNYEAQ. The CDR3 DNA sequence: TGTGCCAGCAGCGGTGTAGCGGAGTACAATGAGCAGTTCTTC. Residues: CASSGVAEYNEQFF.

The J gene is TRBJ2-7, the V gene TRBV7-9, with 9 bases fitting TRBD2. CDR1 is SEHNR, CDR2 FQNEAQ, per germline (reference sequence). J gave up 3 bases and V 1 base, and 7 bases lay outside the gene matches. The length of the CDR3 is 16 residues. The CDR3 DNA reads TGTGCCAGCAGCTTAGTGCGGACTAGCGACGTCTACGAGCAGTACTTC. Translating it yields CASSLVRTSDVYEQYF.

This clone came up a few times. This chain links TRBV6-5 with TRBJ2-7; 8 bases line up with TRBD1. The CDR3 sequence is 14 residues long. Germline V CDR1 and CDR2: MNHEY, SVGAGI. V lost 8 bases, J lost 1 base, and 7 bases stayed unmatched. The CDR3 loop reads CASYTGGRSYEQYF. The DNA of the CDR3 is TGTGCCAGCTATACAGGGGGTCGGTCCTACGAGCAGTACTTC.

The rearrangement joins TRBV5-4 to TRBJ2-7; the match to TRBD1 covers 7 bases. The CDR3 consists of 12 residues. V trimming: 5 bases; J trimming: 3 bases; junction bases outside the gene matches: 2. Germline V gene data show CDR1 as SGHNT and CDR2 as YYREEE (reference sequence). DNA for the CDR3: TGTGCCAGCAGGAGGGACAGCTACGAGCAGTACTTC. Protein: CASRRDSYEQYF.

The chain has TRBV27 and TRBJ2-7; 13 nucleotides match TRBD2. The junction had 16 bases not matched to a gene; V was cut back by 7 bases and J by 4 bases. CDR1 and CDR2 from the germline V gene are MNHEY and SMNVEV (reference sequence). This CDR3 has 18 residues. Written as DNA, the CDR3 is TGTGCCAGCACCAGGACAGGGGGGACTAGCGGGATCAGGTACGAGCAGTACTTC. Encoded protein: CASTRTGGTSGIRYEQYF.

This clone was counted only a few times. The V gene is TRBV7-6, the J gene TRBJ2-1; D is perhaps TRBD1 (5 bases). With 1 base removed from V and 7 bases from J, the gap between germline ends came to 14 bases. The CDR3 runs 15 residues. Germline CDR1 is SGHVS and CDR2 is FNYEAQ. The CDR3 sequence: CASSLDFGATNEQFF. DNA for the CDR3: TGTGCCAGCAGCTTAGATTTTGGGGCCACAAATGAGCAGTTCTTC. Drawing the rest from reference TRBV7-6 and TRBJ2-1, the complete variable domain is GAGVSQSPRYKVTKRGQDVALRCDPISGHVSLYWYRQALGQGPEFLTYFNYEAQQDKSGLPNDRFSAERPEGSISTLTIQRTEQRDSAMYRCASSLDFGATNEQFFGPGTRLTVL.

The CDR3 coding sequence is TGTGCCTGGAGGGTCCGCGTTAAGGGGGCATTGGGGACTGCCTATTTTCCGCAGTACTTC. As protein: CAWRVRVKGALGTAYFPQYF. J is TRBJ2-7 and V is TRBV30; D is possibly TRBD1 (7 bases). Germline lookup yields CDR1 GTSNPN and CDR2 SVGIG (reference sequence). Between the trimmed V and J ends, which lost 3 bases and 9 bases, there was a span of 39 bases. The CDR3 runs 20 residues. The whole variable domain, remainder taken from reference TRBV30 and TRBJ2-7, is SQTIHQWPATLVQPVGSPLSLECTVEGTSNPNLYWYRQAAGRGLQLLFYSVGIGQISSEVPQNLSASRPQDRQFILSSKKLLLSDSGFYLCAWRVRVKGALGTAYFPQYFGPGTRLTVT.

The V gene is TRBV30, the J gene TRBJ2-7; D remains ambiguous. The CDR3 is 11 residues long. Trimming cost V 0 bases and J 9 bases, with 9 bases left between them. Germline CDR1 GTSNPN, CDR2 SVGIG (reference sequence). The CDR3 is CAWSVTNGQYF. The DNA of the CDR3 is TGTGCCTGGAGTGTTACGAACGGGCAGTACTTC.

This clone was seen a handful of times. The genes are TRBV7-2 and TRBJ2-3; 7 nucleotides agree with TRBD2. The germline CDR1 and CDR2 sequences are SGHTA and FQGNSA. Trimming removed 5 bases from V and 2 bases from J; junction bases left unmatched: 10. This CDR3 is built from 16 residues. In DNA form, the CDR3 reads TGTGCCAGCAGCCAACGGCCTAGCGGAGTCACAGATACGCAGTATTTT. It yields the protein CASSQRPSGVTDTQYF.